Presented here are 32 T cell receptor beta chains from one specimen sequenced in a study of cytotoxic CD8 clonotypes in ibrutinib-treated CLL. Using immunoSEQ multiplex PCR, the repertoire was profiled, and TCRdb retains in-frame clones only, with some absent. Among tens of thousands of clones, around 80% were seen once, and the ten largest hold under 8.5%. The specimen comprised PBMCs, sampled at disease progression, from a patient treated with ibrutinib. Receptor source: a human donor with chronic lymphocytic leukemia.

This chain connects TRBV15 to TRBJ2-1; D perhaps matches TRBD2 (6 bases). Germline CDR1 LNHNV, CDR2 YYDKDF (reference sequence). The CDR3 contains 15 residues. With 5 bases removed from V and 3 bases from J, the gap between germline ends came to 14 bases. The CDR3 loop reads CATSGGTSSYNEQFF. CDR3 sequence (DNA): TGTGCCACCAGCGGTGGTACTAGCAGCTACAATGAGCAGTTCTTC.

This rearrangement joins TRBV6-5 to TRBJ1-6, with D uncertain. Germline-derived CDR1 and CDR2 are MNHEY and SVGAGI. This CDR3 is built from 15 residues. With 5 bases removed from V and 5 bases from J, the gap between germline ends came to 13 bases. Here the CDR3 DNA reads TGTGCCAGCAGTACACTTGTCCGTCATAATTCACCCCTCCACTTT. Its protein is CASSTLVRHNSPLHF.

The rearrangement joins TRBV4-1 to TRBJ2-7; a weak D match, TRBD1 (6 bases). Per germline, CDR1 MGHRA and CDR2 YSYEKL. Between the trimmed V and J ends, which lost 4 bases and 2 bases, there was a span of 12 bases. The length of the CDR3 is 14 residues. The CDR3 protein is CASSRRQDTYEQYF. The CDR3 DNA reads TGCGCCAGCAGCCGAAGACAGGATACCTACGAGCAGTACTTC.

The chain links TRBV5-4 to TRBJ2-1; weak D call: TRBD2 (6 bases). The germline CDR1 and CDR2 sequences are SGHNT and YYREEE (reference sequence). V gave up 10 bases and J gave up 10 bases, with 18 bases separating them. The CDR3 totals 12 residues. CDR3 nucleotide sequence: TGTGCCCCGGGGCGGGATGACGGGGAGCAGTTCTTC. It is translated as CAPGRDDGEQFF.

V is TRBV5-1 and J is TRBJ2-3, with 8 bases that match TRBD2. Germline V gene data show CDR1 as SGHRS and CDR2 as YFSETQ. V shed 2 bases, J shed 1 base, and the junction held 9 bases outside the gene matches. The CDR3 totals 17 residues. CDR3 bases: TGCGCCAGCAGCTTTCCGACCGGGACTAGGGGCACAGATACGCAGTATTTT. It encodes CASSFPTGTRGTDTQYF.

V usage is TRBV5-4 and J usage is TRBJ2-3; D is possibly TRBD1 or TRBD2 (6 bases each). This CDR3 contains 16 residues. V was pared by 4 bases and J by 4 bases, with 19 bases between. In germline, CDR1 is SGHNT, CDR2 YYREEE (reference sequence). In DNA form, the CDR3 reads TGTGCCAGCAGCGACGACCCGGGGGCCGGAGCAGATACGCAGTATTTT. It encodes CASSDDPGAGADTQYF.

The J gene is TRBJ2-5, the V gene TRBV5-1, with D uncertain. The germline gives CDR1 SGHRS, CDR2 YFSETQ. This CDR3 has 13 amino acids. With 2 bases removed from V and 5 bases from J, the gap between germline ends came to 10 bases. In DNA form, the CDR3 reads TGCGCCAGCAGCTTCCCACGTTCGGAGACCCAGTACTTC. Translating gives CASSFPRSETQYF.

J is TRBJ1-4 and V is TRBV5-1; D is ambiguous. The V end was cut by 0 bases, the J end by 6 bases, with 9 bases between. This CDR3 is 14 amino acids long. CDR1 and CDR2 (germline): SGHRS, YFSETQ. The CDR3 protein is CASSLVAPDEKLFF. For the CDR3, the DNA is TGCGCCAGCAGCTTGGTGGCCCCTGATGAAAAACTGTTTTTT. Filled out from reference TRBV5-1 and TRBJ1-4, the complete variable domain reads KAGVTQTPRYLIKTRGQQVTLSCSPISGHRSVSWYQQTPGQGLQFLFEYFSETQRNKGNFPGRFSGRQFSNSRSEMNVSTLELGDSALYLCASSLVAPDEKLFFGSGTQLSVL.

This rearrangement joins TRBV2 to TRBJ1-2, with unresolved D. The length of the CDR3 is 14 residues. Trimming left V 1 base short and J 6 bases short, with 12 bases between. Germline-derived CDR1 and CDR2 are SNHLY and FYNNEI. In nucleotides, the CDR3 is TGTGCCAGCAGTGAAGGGCTTACGGTGGATGGCTACACCTTC. Protein sequence: CASSEGLTVDGYTF. Combining the CDR3 with reference TRBV2 and TRBJ1-2 gives the whole variable domain EPEVTQTPSHQVTQMGQEVILRCVPISNHLYFYWYRQILGQKVEFLVSFYNNEISEKSEIFDDQFSVERPDGSNFTLKIRSTKLEDSAMYFCASSEGLTVDGYTFGSGTRLTVV.

The chain combines TRBV28 with TRBJ1-2, with a possible D match to TRBD1 (6 bases). The CDR3 consists of 13 residues. The germline gives CDR1 MDHEN, CDR2 SYDVKM. V was pared by 2 bases and J by 4 bases, with 8 bases between. The CDR3: CASSLTGFYGYTF. The CDR3 DNA reads TGTGCCAGCAGTTTAACAGGGTTCTATGGCTACACCTTC.

The chain has TRBV9 and TRBJ2-5; D is undetermined. The CDR3 is 11 amino acids. CDR1 is SGDLS and CDR2 is YYNGEE in the germline V gene. The V gene lost 4 bases and the J gene lost 5 bases, with 6 bases spanning the gap. The CDR3 DNA follows: TGTGCCAGCAGCACAGAGGAGACCCAGTACTTC. Translation gives CASSTEETQYF.

The sample holds one count of this clone. The chain carries TRBV28 and TRBJ2-1, with D unresolved. Trimming shortened V by 3 bases and J by 7 bases, and 4 bases separated the two germline ends. Germline lookup yields CDR1 MDHEN and CDR2 SYDVKM. The CDR3 runs 11 residues. This CDR3 reads CASSFENEQFF. CDR3 nucleotides: TGTGCCAGCAGTTTCGAGAATGAGCAGTTCTTC. Looking up the rest from reference TRBV28 and TRBJ2-1 gives the full variable domain: DVKVTQSSRYLVKRTGEKVFLECVQDMDHENMFWYRQDPGLGLRLIYFSYDVKMKEKGDIPEGYSVSREKKERFSLILESASTNQTSMYLCASSFENEQFFGPGTRLTVL.

This clone was counted only a few times. For the CDR3, the DNA is TGTGCCAGCAGCAGAGGGGTAGCTAGCACAGATACGCAGTATTTT. Its protein product is CASSRGVASTDTQYF. The chain employs TRBV6-4 and TRBJ2-3; TRBD1 or TRBD2 may be the D gene (5 bases each). V lost 6 bases and J lost 0, with 13 bases in between. There are 15 residues in the CDR3. Per germline, CDR1 MRHNA and CDR2 SNTAGT.

V is TRBV14 and J is TRBJ2-3; no definite D call. Germline assignment: CDR1 SGHDN and CDR2 FVKESK. CDR3 length: 16 amino acids. V was cut by 0 bases and J by 1 base, with 11 bases left in between. CDR3 bases: TGTGCCAGCAGCCAAGAATTGGGGTCCGGCACAGATACGCAGTATTTT. Translated: CASSQELGSGTDTQYF.

The rearrangement links TRBV5-1 to TRBJ1-5, with D perhaps matching TRBD1 (6 bases). The CDR3 length is 15 residues. CDR1 SGHRS and CDR2 YFSETQ come from the germline V gene. The V end lost 1 base, the J end lost 3 bases, and 11 bases lay between the germline ends. The CDR3 is CASSLNTGSNQPQHF. CDR3 sequence (DNA): TGCGCCAGCAGCTTGAACACAGGGTCCAATCAGCCCCAGCATTTT.

The V gene is TRBV29-1, the J gene TRBJ2-4; TRBD2 matches at 12 bases. Germline V gene sequence: CDR1 SQVTM, CDR2 ANQGSEA. The J segment lost 8 bases and the V segment lost 6 bases, leaving 8 bases of the junction unmatched. CDR3 size: 14 residues. DNA for the CDR3: TGCAGCGTAACCACTCTAGCGGGAGGGTACATTCAGTACTTC. Translation gives CSVTTLAGGYIQYF.

The chain couples TRBV10-3 to TRBJ2-5, with 7 bases aligning to TRBD2. The CDR3 totals 17 residues. Trimming cost V 6 bases and J 2 bases; bases outside gene matches: 15. Germline CDR1 is ENHRY and CDR2 is SYGVKD. The CDR3 DNA reads as TGTGCCATCAGCGACCTCCAGGGCGGGAGACAGCAAGAGACCCAGTACTTC. It yields the protein CAISDLQGGRQQETQYF.

The rearrangement joins TRBV18 to TRBJ2-5, with TRBD2 identical over 7 bases. The V segment lost 3 bases and the J segment 5 bases; nucleotides outside the gene matches: 3. There are 13 residues in the CDR3. Germline V gene lookup returns CDR1 KGHSH and CDR2 LQKENI. The CDR3 nucleotides are TGTGCCAGCTCACCGCGGGAGACGGAGACCCAGTACTTC. It specifies CASSPRETETQYF.

V and J are TRBV18 and TRBJ2-7; D is unclear. Trimming removed 3 bases at V and 2 bases at J, with 5 bases between. The CDR3 runs 12 residues. Per the germline V gene, CDR1 is KGHSH and CDR2 is LQKENI. The CDR3 protein is CASSPDTYEQYF. CDR3 in DNA: TGTGCCAGCTCACCGGATACCTACGAGCAGTACTTC.

This chain connects TRBV5-4 to TRBJ2-3; D uncertain. Trimming took off 4 bases at V and 3 bases at J, with 9 bases between the two ends. The CDR3 runs to 13 residues. Germline loops: CDR1 SGHNT, CDR2 YYREEE (reference sequence). The chain's CDR3 is CASSVPPTDTQYF. The CDR3 DNA is TGTGCCAGCAGCGTCCCTCCTACAGATACGCAGTATTTT.

This clone was found many times. V gene TRBV28 combines with J gene TRBJ1-5; D not certain. From germline, CDR1 is MDHEN and CDR2 SYDVKM. Trimming shortened V by 6 bases and J by 7 bases, and 10 bases separated the two germline ends. The length of the CDR3 is 12 residues. The CDR3 loop reads CASRVVSQPQHF. In DNA form, the CDR3 reads TGTGCCAGCAGGGTTGTGTCCCAGCCCCAGCATTTT. The full variable domain, rest sourced from reference TRBV28 and TRBJ1-5, is DVKVTQSSRYLVKRTGEKVFLECVQDMDHENMFWYRQDPGLGLRLIYFSYDVKMKEKGDIPEGYSVSREKKERFSLILESASTNQTSMYLCASRVVSQPQHFGDGTRLSIL.

This chain joins TRBV19 and TRBJ1-1, with a weak D call TRBD1 (5 bases). Germline V gene lookup returns CDR1 LNHDA and CDR2 SQIVND (reference sequence). The CDR3 is made up of 14 amino acids. The ends were cut back, 5 bases at V and 5 bases at J, with 15 bases in the middle. The CDR3 nucleotides are TGTGCCAGTAGTGACCCAGGGTCGAGAACTGAAGCTTTCTTT. It yields the protein CASSDPGSRTEAFF.

CDR3 sequence: CASSETRLTGTIHNEQFF. CDR3 nucleotides: TGTGCCAGCAGTGAAACCCGACTTACAGGGACGATACACAATGAGCAGTTCTTC. J is TRBJ2-1 and V is TRBV6-1; tentative D call: TRBD1 (6 bases). V lost 2 bases to trimming and J lost 5 bases, with 22 bases between them. This CDR3 is built from 18 residues. The germline V gene encodes CDR1 MNHNS and CDR2 SASEGT.

This clone was picked up many times. The V gene is TRBV14, the J gene TRBJ2-2; D not resolved. V was trimmed by 6 bases and J by 0 bases, leaving 8 bases between them. The V gene's germline CDR1 is SGHDN and CDR2 FVKESK. This CDR3 is 14 amino acids long. In DNA, the CDR3 is TGTGCCAGCAGACGGGCCACGAACACCGGGGAGCTGTTTTTT. Translating gives CASRRATNTGELFF. Using reference TRBV14 and TRBJ2-2 for the parts outside the CDR3, the full variable domain is EAGVTQFPSHSVIEKGQTVTLRCDPISGHDNLYWYRRVMGKEIKFLLHFVKESKQDESGMPNNRFLAERTGGTYSTLKVQPAELEDSGVYFCASRRATNTGELFFGEGSRLTVL.

In DNA form, the CDR3 reads TGTGCCAGTAGACCACAGGGAGCCTATGGCTACACCTTC. Its translation: CASRPQGAYGYTF. This sequence joins TRBV19 and TRBJ1-2, with D perhaps matching TRBD1 (6 bases). The CDR3 covers 13 residues. Between the trimmed V and J ends, which lost 6 bases and 4 bases, there was a span of 12 bases. Per the germline V gene, CDR1 is LNHDA and CDR2 is SQIVND (reference sequence).

The genes are TRBV18 and TRBJ2-7; no clear D gene. This CDR3 spans 12 amino acids. Germline V gene lookup returns CDR1 KGHSH and CDR2 LQKENI. V lost 3 bases and J 1 base, leaving 4 bases between the germline ends. The CDR3 protein is CASSPRSYEQYF. In nucleotides, the CDR3 is TGTGCCAGCTCACCCCGTTCCTACGAGCAGTACTTC.

This chain links TRBV7-9 with TRBJ2-7; 8 bases fit TRBD1. The V gene end was trimmed by 5 bases and the J gene end by 1 base; junction bases not matched to a gene: 16. CDR3 size: 18 residues. The germline gives CDR1 SEHNR, CDR2 FQNEAQ (reference sequence). The CDR3 is CASSMGRQGAARSYEQYF. CDR3 nucleotides: TGTGCCAGCAGCATGGGAAGGCAGGGGGCGGCTCGGTCCTACGAGCAGTACTTC.

The chain joins TRBV6-1 to TRBJ2-7, with 8 bases fitting TRBD2. In germline, CDR1 is MNHNS, CDR2 SASEGT. The ends lost 8 bases at V and 1 base at J; junction bases unmatched: 4. CDR3 length equals 13 residues. CDR3 amino acids: CASAPSGSYEQYF. In nucleotides, the CDR3 is TGTGCCAGCGCGCCTAGCGGGTCCTACGAGCAGTACTTC.

This clone has only a few counts. This chain connects TRBV5-1 to TRBJ1-1, with 7 bases lining up with TRBD1. V shed 4 bases, J shed 4 bases, and the junction held 7 bases outside the gene matches. CDR1 is SGHRS and CDR2 is YFSETQ in the germline V gene. This CDR3 contains 14 residues. CDR3 coding DNA: TGCGCCAGCAGCCCCGACAGGGCTGGCACTGAAGCTTTCTTT. This encodes CASSPDRAGTEAFF.

The chain combines TRBV4-1 with TRBJ1-6; D is undetermined. Trimming removed 2 bases at V and 7 bases at J, with 15 bases between. Germline values: CDR1 MGHRA, CDR2 YSYEKL. The CDR3 is 16 amino acids. CDR3 sequence: CASSQPARGRNSPLHF. The CDR3 DNA is TGCGCCAGCAGCCAACCCGCCCGCGGTCGGAATTCACCCCTCCACTTT.

The chain recombines TRBV7-8 with TRBJ1-5; no definite D call. The CDR3 has 16 amino acids. Per the germline V gene, CDR1 is SGHVS and CDR2 is FQNEAQ. Trimming cost V 5 bases and J 2 bases, with 16 bases left between them. In nucleotides, the CDR3 is TGTGCCAGCAGCCCAAGGACGGGAGTGGGCAATCAGCCCCAGCATTTT. It yields the protein CASSPRTGVGNQPQHF. Drawing the rest from reference TRBV7-8 and TRBJ1-5, the complete variable domain is GAGVSQSPRYKVAKRGQDVALRCDPISGHVSLFWYQQALGQGPEFLTYFQNEAQLDKSGLPSDRFFAERPEGSVSTLKIQRTQQEDSAVYLCASSPRTGVGNQPQHFGDGTRLSIL.

A single count supports this clone. The junction departs from the called germline gene at one end, perhaps through a read error. In DNA form, the CDR3 reads TGTGCCAGCAGCCCCGGGACAGGGGCCACCCGAGCCCCAAAATTT. Translating gives CASSPGTGATRAPKF. The V gene is TRBV7-9, the J gene TRBJ1-4, with 10 nucleotides matching TRBD1. The CDR3 has 15 residues. CDR1 is SEHNR and CDR2 is FQNEAQ in the germline V gene (reference sequence).